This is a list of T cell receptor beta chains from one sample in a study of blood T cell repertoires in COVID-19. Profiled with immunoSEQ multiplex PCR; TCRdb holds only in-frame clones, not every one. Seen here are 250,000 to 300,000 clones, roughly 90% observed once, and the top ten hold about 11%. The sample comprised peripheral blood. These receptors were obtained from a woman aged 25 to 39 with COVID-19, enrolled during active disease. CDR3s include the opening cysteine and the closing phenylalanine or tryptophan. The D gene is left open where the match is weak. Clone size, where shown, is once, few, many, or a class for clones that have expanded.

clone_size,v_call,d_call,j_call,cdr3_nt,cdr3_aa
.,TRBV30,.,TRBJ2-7,TGTGCCTGGAGGAAACAGGGTTGGGAGCAGTACTTC,CAWRKQGWEQYF
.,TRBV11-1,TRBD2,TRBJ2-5,TGTGCCAGCAGCGGGGGACTAGCGGGAGCGGGGACCCAGTACTTC,CASSGGLAGAGTQYF
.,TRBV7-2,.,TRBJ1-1,TGTGCCAGCAGCTTATACGGTAACACTGAAGCTTTCTTT,CASSLYGNTEAFF
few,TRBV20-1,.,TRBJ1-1,TGCAGTGCCCCACTATCCCTGAGAGCTTTCTTT,CSAPLSLRAFF
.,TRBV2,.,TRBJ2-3,TGTGCCAGCAGGGACAGTTTTACAGATACGCAGTATTTT,CASRDSFTDTQYF
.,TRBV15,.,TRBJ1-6,TGTGCCACCAGCAGAGTCAGACAGAAAAATTCACCCCTCCACTTT,CATSRVRQKNSPLHF
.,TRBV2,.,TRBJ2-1,TGTGCCAGCAGGACCCAGGTGGAGGCCGGTGAGCAGTTCTTC,CASRTQVEAGEQFF
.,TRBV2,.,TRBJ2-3,TGTGCCAGCAGTGATCCCTCGTCTAGCACAGATACGCAGTATTTT,CASSDPSSSTDTQYF
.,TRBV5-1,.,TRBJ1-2,TGCGCCAGCAGCTTGGTGTCCGGGAATGGCTACACCTTC,CASSLVSGNGYTF
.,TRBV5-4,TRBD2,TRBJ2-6,TGTGCCAGCAGCTTGGCCGGGAGGCTGACTTTC,CASSLAGRLTF
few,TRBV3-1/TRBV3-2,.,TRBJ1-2,TGTGCCAGCAGCCAAGACACAGGCTTTAACTATGGCTACACCTTC,CASSQDTGFNYGYTF
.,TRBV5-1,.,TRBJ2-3,TGCGCCAGCAGCTTGCGGCAGGGGTCAGATACGCAGTATTTT,CASSLRQGSDTQYF
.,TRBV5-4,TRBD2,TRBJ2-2,TGTGCCAGCAGCCAACTAGCGGGATCTAACACCGGGGAGCTGTTTTTT,CASSQLAGSNTGELFF
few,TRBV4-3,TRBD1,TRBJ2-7,TGCGCCAGCAGCCCGGGACAGGGAGGGTCCTACGAGCAGTACTTC,CASSPGQGGSYEQYF
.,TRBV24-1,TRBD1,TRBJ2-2,TGTGCCACCAGTGACCCCACAGGGGAAGGGAGCACCGGGGAGCTGTTTTTT,CATSDPTGEGSTGELFF
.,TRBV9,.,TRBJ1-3,TGTGCCAGCAGCAAAGGGGGAGGAAACACCATATATTTT,CASSKGGGNTIYF
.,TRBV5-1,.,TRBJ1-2,TGCGCCAGCAGCTTGGATGCGGCTACCAACGGCTACACCTTC,CASSLDAATNGYTF